This TCR beta chain was sequenced during a study of blood T cell repertoires in COVID-19. The CDR3 spans 17 residues. The V end lost 0 bases, the J end lost 6 bases, and 19 bases lay between the germline ends. Germline CDR1 is SNHLY and CDR2 is FYNNEI. The table came from immunoSEQ multiplex PCR; TCRdb's copy has only in-frame clones and leaves some out. Altogether roughly 150,000 clones are present, 85% to 90% being singletons, with the ten largest covering more than 14%. The source is a woman in her thirties or forties with acute or convalescent COVID-19. The rearrangement joins TRBV2 to TRBJ2-3; a weak D match, TRBD2 (5 bases). Source material: peripheral blood. CDR3 sequence: CASSEALASAGRDTQYF. The CDR3 DNA is TGTGCCAGCAGTGAAGCGCTTGCGAGCGCGGGTCGGGATACGCAGTATTTT.